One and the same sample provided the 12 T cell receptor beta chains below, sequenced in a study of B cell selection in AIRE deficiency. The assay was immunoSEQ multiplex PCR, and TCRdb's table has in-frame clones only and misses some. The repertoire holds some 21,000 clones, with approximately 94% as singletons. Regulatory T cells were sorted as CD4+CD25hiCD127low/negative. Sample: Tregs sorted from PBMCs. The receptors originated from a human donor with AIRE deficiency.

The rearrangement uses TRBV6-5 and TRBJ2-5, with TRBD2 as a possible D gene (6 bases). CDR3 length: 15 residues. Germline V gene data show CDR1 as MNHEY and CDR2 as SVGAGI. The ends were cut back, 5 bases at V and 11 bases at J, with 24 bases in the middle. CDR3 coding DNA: TGTGCCAGCAGTACGGCTGGGGGGAGAATAACGGAGCAGTACTTC. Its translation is CASSTAGGRITEQYF.

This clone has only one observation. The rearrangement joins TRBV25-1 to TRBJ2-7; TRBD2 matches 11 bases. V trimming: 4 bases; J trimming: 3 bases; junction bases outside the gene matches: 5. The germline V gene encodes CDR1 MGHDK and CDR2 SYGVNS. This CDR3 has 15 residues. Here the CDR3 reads CASSAASGGIYEQYF. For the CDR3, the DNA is TGTGCCAGCAGTGCCGCTAGCGGGGGGATCTACGAGCAGTACTTC.

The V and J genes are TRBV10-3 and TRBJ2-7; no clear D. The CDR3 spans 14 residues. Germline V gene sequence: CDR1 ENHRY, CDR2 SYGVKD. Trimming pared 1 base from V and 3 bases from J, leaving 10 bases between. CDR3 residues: CAISEFGAGYEQYF. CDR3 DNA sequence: TGTGCCATCAGTGAGTTTGGCGCAGGCTACGAGCAGTACTTC.

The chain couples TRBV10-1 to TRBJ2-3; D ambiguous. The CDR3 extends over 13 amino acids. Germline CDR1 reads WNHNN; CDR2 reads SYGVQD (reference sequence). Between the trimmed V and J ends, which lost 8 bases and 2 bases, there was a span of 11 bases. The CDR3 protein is CASPLLLTDTQYF. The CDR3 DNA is TGCGCCAGCCCCCTTTTGCTCACAGATACGCAGTATTTT.

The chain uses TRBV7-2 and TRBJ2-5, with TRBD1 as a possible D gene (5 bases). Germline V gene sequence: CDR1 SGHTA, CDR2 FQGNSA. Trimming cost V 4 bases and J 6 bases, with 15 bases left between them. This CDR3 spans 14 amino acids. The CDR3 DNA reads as TGTGCCAGCAGCTCAGGACACCTACGGAAGACCCAGTACTTC. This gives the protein CASSSGHLRKTQYF.

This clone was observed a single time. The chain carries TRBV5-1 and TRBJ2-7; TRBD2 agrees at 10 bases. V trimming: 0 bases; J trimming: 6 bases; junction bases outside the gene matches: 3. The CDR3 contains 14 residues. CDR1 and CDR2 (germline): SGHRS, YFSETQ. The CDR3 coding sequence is TGCGCCAGCAGCTTGGAGCTAGCGGGAGCCGAGCAGTACTTC. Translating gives CASSLELAGAEQYF.

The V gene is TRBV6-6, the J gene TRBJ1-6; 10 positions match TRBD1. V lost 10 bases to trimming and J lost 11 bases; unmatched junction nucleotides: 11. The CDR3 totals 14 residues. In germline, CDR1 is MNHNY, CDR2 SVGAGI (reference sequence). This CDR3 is CATLLRQGAAPLHF. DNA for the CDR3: TGTGCCACCCTACTGAGACAGGGGGCGGCACCCCTCCACTTT.

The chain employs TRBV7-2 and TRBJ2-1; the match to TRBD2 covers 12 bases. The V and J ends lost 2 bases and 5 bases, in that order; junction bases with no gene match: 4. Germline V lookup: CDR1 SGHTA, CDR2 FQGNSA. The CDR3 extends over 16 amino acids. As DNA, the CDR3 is TGTGCCAGCAGCTTATGGACTAGCGGGGCTAACAATGAGCAGTTCTTC. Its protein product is CASSLWTSGANNEQFF.

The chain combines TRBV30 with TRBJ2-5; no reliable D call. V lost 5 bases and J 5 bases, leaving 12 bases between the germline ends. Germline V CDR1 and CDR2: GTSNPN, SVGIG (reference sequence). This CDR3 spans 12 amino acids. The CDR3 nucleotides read TGTGCCTGGGAAGGCAAGCTGGAGACCCAGTACTTC. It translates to CAWEGKLETQYF.

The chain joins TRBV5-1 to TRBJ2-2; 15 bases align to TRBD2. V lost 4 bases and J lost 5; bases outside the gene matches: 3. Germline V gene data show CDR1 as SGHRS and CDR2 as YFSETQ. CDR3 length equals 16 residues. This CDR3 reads CASSPGLAGGTGELFF. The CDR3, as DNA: TGCGCCAGCAGCCCGGGACTAGCGGGAGGTACCGGGGAGCTGTTTTTT.

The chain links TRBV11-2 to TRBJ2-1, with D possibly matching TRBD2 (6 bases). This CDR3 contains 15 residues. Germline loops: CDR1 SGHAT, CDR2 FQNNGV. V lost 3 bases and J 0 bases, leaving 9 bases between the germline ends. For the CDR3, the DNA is TGTGCCAGCAGCTTTGGGGGGAACTCCTACAATGAGCAGTTCTTC. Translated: CASSFGGNSYNEQFF.

CDR3 sequence reads: CASSGTRGPSVLTF. For the CDR3, the DNA is TGTGCCAGCAGTGGAACGCGGGGCCCCTCCGTCCTGACTTTC. The chain employs TRBV2 and TRBJ2-6, with D possibly being TRBD2 (6 bases). Trimming removed 4 bases at V and 12 bases at J, with 16 bases between. The CDR3 is 14 residues long. CDR1 and CDR2 (germline): SNHLY, FYNNEI.